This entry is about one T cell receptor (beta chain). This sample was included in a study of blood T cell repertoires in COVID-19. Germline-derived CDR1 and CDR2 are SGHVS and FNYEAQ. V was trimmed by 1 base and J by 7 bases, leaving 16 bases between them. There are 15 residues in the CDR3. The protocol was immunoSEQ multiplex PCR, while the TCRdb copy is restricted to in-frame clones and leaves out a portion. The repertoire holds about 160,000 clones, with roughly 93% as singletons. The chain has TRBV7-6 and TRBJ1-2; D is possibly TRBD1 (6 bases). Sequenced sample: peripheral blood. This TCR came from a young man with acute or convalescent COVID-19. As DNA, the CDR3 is TGTGCCAGCAGCTTAGGACCCTCACAGGGACCTGGCTACACCTTC. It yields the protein CASSLGPSQGPGYTF.